This T cell receptor (beta chain) is drawn from a study of CD8 T cells in ankylosing spondylitis. CDR3 length equals 15 residues. The V segment lost 4 bases and the J segment 10 bases; nucleotides outside the gene matches: 8. Germline CDR1 and CDR2: LGHNT and FRNRAP. This clonotype was counted only a few times. Its antigen remains unidentified. Quantitative molecular-barcoded 5'-RACE generated the TCR beta libraries. MiXCR, applied by TCRdb to the 5' RACE reads, yields one record per CDR3 protein. The sample lists hundreds of thousands of distinct CDR3 sequences; roughly 13% were seen once. Findings of the study overall: There was a TCR beta motif, made of several highly homologous variants, that appeared characteristic of ankylosing spondylitis blood. Clones linked to disease, bearing a CD8+ phenotype, were relatively rare in peripheral blood. Certain motif variants had earlier appeared in reactive arthritis synovial fluid and blood.

The specimen sequenced was blood, either unsorted or a sorted T cell fraction (not recorded which). This chain connects TRBV12-5 to TRBJ2-1, with 12 bases fitting TRBD2. The TCR originated in a male donor with ankylosing spondylitis. CDR3 residues: CASGSPGLAGREQFF. The CDR3 DNA is TGTGCTAGTGGTTCACCTGGACTAGCGGGACGGGAGCAGTTCTTC.